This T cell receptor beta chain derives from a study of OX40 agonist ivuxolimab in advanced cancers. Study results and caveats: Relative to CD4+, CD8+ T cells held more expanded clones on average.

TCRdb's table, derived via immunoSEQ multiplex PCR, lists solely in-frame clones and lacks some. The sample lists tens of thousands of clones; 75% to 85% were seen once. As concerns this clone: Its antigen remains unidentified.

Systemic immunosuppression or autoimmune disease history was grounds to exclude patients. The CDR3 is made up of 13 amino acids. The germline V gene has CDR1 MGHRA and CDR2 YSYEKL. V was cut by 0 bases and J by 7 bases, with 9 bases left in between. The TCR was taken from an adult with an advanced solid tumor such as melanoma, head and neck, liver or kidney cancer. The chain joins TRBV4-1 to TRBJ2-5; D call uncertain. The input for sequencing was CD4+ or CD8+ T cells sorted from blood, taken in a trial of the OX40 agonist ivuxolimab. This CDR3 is CASSQEPLRTQYF. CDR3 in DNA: TGCGCCAGCAGCCAAGAACCCCTCCGGACCCAGTACTTC.